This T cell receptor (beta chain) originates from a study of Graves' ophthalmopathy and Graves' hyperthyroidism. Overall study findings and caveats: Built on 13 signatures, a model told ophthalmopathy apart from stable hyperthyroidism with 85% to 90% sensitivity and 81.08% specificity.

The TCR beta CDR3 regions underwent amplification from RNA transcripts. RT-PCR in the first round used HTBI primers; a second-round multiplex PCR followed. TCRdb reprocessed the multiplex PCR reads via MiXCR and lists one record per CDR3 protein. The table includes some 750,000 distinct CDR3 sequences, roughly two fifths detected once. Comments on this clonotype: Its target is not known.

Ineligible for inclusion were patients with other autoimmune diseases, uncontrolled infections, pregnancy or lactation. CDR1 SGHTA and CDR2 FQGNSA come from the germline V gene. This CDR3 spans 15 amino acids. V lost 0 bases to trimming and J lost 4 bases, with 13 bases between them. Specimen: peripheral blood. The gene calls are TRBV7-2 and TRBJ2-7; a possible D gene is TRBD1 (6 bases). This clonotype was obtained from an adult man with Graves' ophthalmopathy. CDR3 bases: TGTGCCAGCAGCTTAGCGACGACAGGCATGTACGAGCAGTACTTC. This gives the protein CASSLATTGMYEQYF.